The 17 T cell receptor beta chains listed next were all sequenced from one sample in a study of regulatory dendritic cells for organ transplantation (dated by TCRdb to 2016 to 2017). The library relied on the immunoSEQ multiplex PCR assay. Here the immuneACCESS table is served through TCRdb, limited to in-frame sequences with V and J called. Missing clones are a known gap in these copies; in checked studies unresolved V genes cover under half, and the rest lacks a known reason. The sample table lists 30,000 to 40,000 clones, 85% to 90% of them with a count of one. Approximately 0.059% of the sample lies in the top ten. Sequenced sample: naive CD4+ T cells from blood. Interpreted using the paper, the cell subset or site label stands for: CD45RA+ naive T cells. The receptors here all came from a human donor in good health.

The chain joins TRBV5-4 to TRBJ2-2; D is perhaps TRBD1 (6 bases). Trimming removed 2 bases at V and 3 bases at J, with 11 bases between. This CDR3 contains 15 residues. Looked up from germline, CDR1 is SGHNT and CDR2 is YYREEE (reference sequence). The CDR3 here is CASSLQGPYTGELFF. In DNA form, the CDR3 reads TGTGCCAGCAGCTTACAGGGTCCTTACACCGGGGAGCTGTTTTTT.

J is TRBJ1-2 and V is TRBV7-3, with D perhaps TRBD1 (5 bases). The CDR3 runs 13 residues. The V end lost 5 bases, the J end lost 5 bases, and 12 bases lay between the germline ends. The germline CDR1 and CDR2 sequences are SGHTA and FQGTGA. CDR3 nucleotides: TGTGCCAGCAGCCCCGGGGGTCCGTATGGCTACACCTTC. Its protein is CASSPGGPYGYTF.

The CDR3 reads CASSENDGDIQYF. DNA for the CDR3: TGTGCCAGCAGTGAAAATGATGGGGACATTCAGTACTTC. The chain has TRBV2 and TRBJ2-4; D unresolved. Germline CDR1 and CDR2: SNHLY and FYNNEI. V shed 2 bases and J shed 8 bases, with 10 bases lying between them. This CDR3 has 13 amino acids.

The CDR3 bases are TGTGCCAGCAGCGAGAGGGGAAACTATGGCTACACCTTC. Translated, it gives CASSERGNYGYTF. V and J are TRBV9 and TRBJ1-2, with D perhaps matching TRBD1 (5 bases). The germline gives CDR1 SGDLS, CDR2 YYNGEE. This CDR3 comprises 13 residues. V dropped 3 bases and J dropped 2 bases, with 8 bases sitting between them.

This clone was seen once. The chain joins TRBV4-1 to TRBJ2-1; no clear D gene. The V gene's germline CDR1 is MGHRA and CDR2 YSYEKL. Trimming stripped 1 base from V and 4 bases from J, with 20 bases between. The CDR3 extends over 18 amino acids. The CDR3 spells CASSQGPPWMRQYNEQFF. The CDR3 DNA reads TGCGCCAGCAGCCAAGGGCCCCCCTGGATGCGTCAGTACAATGAGCAGTTCTTC.

The chain uses TRBV9 and TRBJ1-6; maybe TRBD1 (6 bases). V was pared by 2 bases and J by 6 bases, with 12 bases between. CDR1 and CDR2 from the germline V gene are SGDLS and YYNGEE. CDR3 length: 15 residues. CDR3 loop: CASSVARGINSPLHF. The CDR3 DNA sequence: TGTGCCAGCAGCGTGGCCAGGGGAATTAATTCACCCCTCCACTTT.

This clone was seen a few times. The chain carries TRBV10-3 and TRBJ1-1; 9 positions match TRBD1. V was pared by 11 bases and J by 6 bases, with 7 bases of the junction left unmatched. CDR1 and CDR2 from the germline V gene are ENHRY and SYGVKD. The CDR3 is made up of 12 amino acids. CDR3 in DNA: TGTGCCGTGAGACAGGGGGAGGCTGAAGCTTTCTTT. Its translation is CAVRQGEAEAFF.

CDR3 loop: CASSVGGIQETQYF. CDR3 DNA sequence: TGTGCCAGCAGCGTAGGTGGGATCCAAGAGACCCAGTACTTC. V is TRBV9 and J is TRBJ2-5; no clear D gene. The CDR3 totals 14 residues. Trimming removed 0 bases at V and 1 base at J, with 7 bases between. Germline V gene lookup returns CDR1 SGDLS and CDR2 YYNGEE.

The chain couples TRBV4-2 to TRBJ1-2; D call uncertain. The ends were cut back, 0 bases at V and 0 bases at J, with 23 bases in the middle. The CDR3 extends over 20 amino acids. Germline V gene lookup returns CDR1 LGHNA and CDR2 YNFKEQ. The CDR3 region is CASSQDWAGGSDVTNYGYTF. As DNA, the CDR3 is TGTGCCAGCAGCCAAGATTGGGCCGGAGGCTCCGATGTGACTAACTATGGCTACACCTTC.

J is TRBJ1-1 and V is TRBV6-5; D gene uncertain. V gave up 0 bases and J gave up 1 base, with 6 bases separating them. This CDR3 has 14 amino acids. Germline CDR1 and CDR2: MNHEY and SVGAGI. The CDR3 protein is CASSYSTPNTEAFF. The CDR3 DNA reads TGTGCCAGCAGTTACTCTACCCCGAACACTGAAGCTTTCTTT.

The rearrangement joins TRBV4-2 to TRBJ2-7; no firm D call. This CDR3 is built from 13 residues. The germline V gene has CDR1 LGHNA and CDR2 YNFKEQ. Trimming cost V 1 base and J 3 bases, with 7 bases left between them. Here the CDR3 reads CASSQASNYEQYF. Here the CDR3 DNA reads TGTGCCAGCAGCCAAGCTAGTAACTACGAGCAGTACTTC.

The chain couples TRBV7-3 to TRBJ2-1; D is perhaps TRBD2 (6 bases). CDR3 length equals 11 residues. V was trimmed by 5 bases and J by 15 bases, leaving 14 bases between them. Per germline, CDR1 SGHTA and CDR2 FQGTGA. CDR3 nucleotides: TGTGCCAGCAGCGACGGGACTCCGTTGTTCTTC. Residues: CASSDGTPLFF.

This rearrangement joins TRBV19 to TRBJ2-1; no clear D gene. Germline CDR1 reads LNHDA; CDR2 reads SQIVND (reference sequence). V dropped 3 bases and J dropped 0 bases, with 9 bases sitting between them. CDR3 length: 15 amino acids. As DNA, the CDR3 is TGTGCCAGTAGTATGAGAGACACCTCCTACAATGAGCAGTTCTTC. It yields the protein CASSMRDTSYNEQFF.

The chain employs TRBV20-1 and TRBJ1-1; 7 bases match TRBD1. The CDR3 sequence is 11 residues long. Trimming at V came to 7 bases and at J to 8 bases, leaving 7 bases not matched to a gene. Germline V lookup: CDR1 DFQATT, CDR2 SNEGSKA (reference sequence). The DNA for the CDR3 is TGCAGTGTAGGGGGCCCGGAGGAAGCTTTCTTT. It codes for CSVGGPEEAFF.

The chain uses TRBV6-1 and TRBJ2-3, with D tentatively TRBD1 or TRBD2 (5 bases each). V lost 5 bases and J 3 bases, leaving 12 bases between the germline ends. CDR3 length equals 14 residues. Per germline, CDR1 MNHNS and CDR2 SASEGT. The CDR3: CASSKLGVTDTQYF. As DNA, the CDR3 is TGTGCCAGCAGTAAGTTGGGGGTAACAGATACGCAGTATTTT.

This chain links TRBV10-3 with TRBJ2-3; D not resolved. The CDR3 contains 14 residues. The germline V and J ends were trimmed by 5 bases and 3 bases, with 12 bases remaining between them. Germline CDR1 reads ENHRY; CDR2 reads SYGVKD. CDR3 loop: CAISYDEVTDTQYF. As DNA, the CDR3 is TGTGCCATCAGTTATGATGAAGTAACAGATACGCAGTATTTT.

The chain combines TRBV10-1 with TRBJ2-4; 8 bases are shared with TRBD2. J lost 6 bases, V lost 0 bases, and 4 bases had no gene match. The CDR3 extends over 15 amino acids. Looked up from germline, CDR1 is WNHNN and CDR2 is SYGVQD (reference sequence). CDR3 in amino acids: CASSESAAGANIQYF. As DNA, the CDR3 is TGCGCCAGCAGTGAGTCAGCAGCGGGGGCAAACATTCAGTACTTC.